These 32 T cell receptor beta chains originate from one sample sequenced in a study of blood T cell repertoires in COVID-19. Profiling relied on immunoSEQ multiplex PCR, and the TCRdb table lists in-frame clones only, not all of them. In the table there are 25,000 to 35,000 clones, just over 85% of which are singletons. Sequenced: peripheral blood. The receptors were sampled from a human donor in a cohort sampled during active COVID-19.

The genes are TRBV29-1 and TRBJ2-7; 7 positions agree with TRBD1. Germline V gene data show CDR1 as SQVTM and CDR2 as ANQGSEA. V shed 6 bases and J 0 bases; nucleotides not matched to a gene: 8. The CDR3 extends over 14 amino acids. The CDR3 is CSVVKGATSYEQYF. The DNA of the CDR3 is TGCAGCGTCGTCAAGGGGGCGACCTCCTACGAGCAGTACTTC.

This chain connects TRBV11-2 to TRBJ1-1; the D is unclear. This CDR3 spans 13 amino acids. The V end was cut by 5 bases, the J end by 1 base, with 8 bases between. Per the germline V gene, CDR1 is SGHAT and CDR2 is FQNNGV. CDR3 coding DNA: TGTGCCAGCAGCCCTGGGCAGAACACTGAAGCTTTCTTT. This sequence encodes CASSPGQNTEAFF.

J is TRBJ2-1 and V is TRBV15; D may be TRBD2 (6 bases). Per the germline V gene, CDR1 is LNHNV and CDR2 is YYDKDF (reference sequence). There are 14 residues in the CDR3. V dropped 0 bases and J dropped 6 bases, with 9 bases sitting between them. In nucleotides, the CDR3 is TGTGCCACCAGCAGAGACCTAGCGTCCAATGAGCAGTTCTTC. The encoded protein is CATSRDLASNEQFF.

The V gene is TRBV30, the J gene TRBJ2-7, with TRBD1 as a possible D gene (5 bases). CDR1 and CDR2 (germline): GTSNPN, SVGIG (reference sequence). CDR3 size: 14 residues. Trimming took off 2 bases at V and 6 bases at J, with 17 bases between the two ends. CDR3 residues: CAWSPILARGEQYF. The CDR3 nucleotides are TGTGCCTGGAGTCCAATACTTGCAAGGGGCGAGCAGTACTTC.

The rearrangement links TRBV9 to TRBJ1-6; maybe TRBD1 (5 bases). The CDR3 covers 14 residues. Per the germline V gene, CDR1 is SGDLS and CDR2 is YYNGEE. The V gene lost 3 bases and the J gene lost 8 bases, with 12 bases spanning the gap. This chain's CDR3 is CASSAQAADSPLHF. The CDR3 DNA follows: TGTGCCAGCAGCGCACAGGCGGCCGATTCACCCCTCCACTTT.

This sequence joins TRBV4-1 and TRBJ2-2; possible D gene TRBD2, 5 bases. Germline CDR1 reads MGHRA; CDR2 reads YSYEKL. CDR3 length equals 18 residues. Trimming shortened V by 2 bases and J by 2 bases, and 18 bases separated the two germline ends. CDR3 region: CASSQSGGSNPNTGELFF. Here the CDR3 DNA reads TGCGCCAGCAGCCAATCTGGAGGATCGAACCCTAACACCGGGGAGCTGTTTTTT.

The chain is built from TRBV30 and TRBJ2-3; 9 bases match TRBD2. J lost 2 bases, V lost 3 bases, and 9 bases had no gene match. The CDR3 loop spans 16 amino acids. The V gene's germline CDR1 is GTSNPN and CDR2 SVGIG (reference sequence). In nucleotides, the CDR3 is TGTGCCTGGAGGGTCCCCGCTAGCGGGAACACAGATACGCAGTATTTT. This translates into CAWRVPASGNTDTQYF.

The chain has TRBV30 and TRBJ1-5; the D gene is possibly TRBD1 (5 bases). The CDR3 spans 14 residues. Germline V gene sequence: CDR1 GTSNPN, CDR2 SVGIG (reference sequence). V was trimmed by 0 bases and J by 1 base, leaving 7 bases between them. The CDR3 region has the DNA TGTGCCTGGAGTGTCGGGGGGAGCAATCAGCCCCAGCATTTT. Translation gives CAWSVGGSNQPQHF.

The chain carries TRBV3-1 (or the pseudogene TRBV3-2) and TRBJ1-4; the D is unclear. The CDR3 covers 18 residues. Germline CDR1 LGHDT, CDR2 YNNKEL (reference sequence). The V and J ends lost 0 bases and 0 bases respectively, with 14 bases between them. CDR3 coding DNA: TGTGCCAGCAGCCAAGAACCGCCGAGGAAAGCAACTAATGAAAAACTGTTTTTT. This encodes CASSQEPPRKATNEKLFF.

The chain employs TRBV11-2 and TRBJ2-3; 11 bases align to TRBD2. This CDR3 spans 18 amino acids. CDR1 is SGHAT, CDR2 FQNNGV, per germline. The V and J ends lost 5 bases and 0 bases, in that order; junction bases with no gene match: 10. The DNA of the CDR3 is TGTGCCAGCAGCCGATCGGGGCTAGCGGGGGGAAGCACAGATACGCAGTATTTT. Its translation: CASSRSGLAGGSTDTQYF.

The J gene is TRBJ2-5, the V gene TRBV7-9; 11 positions agree with TRBD2. CDR3 length: 17 residues. CDR1 SEHNR and CDR2 FQNEAQ come from the germline V gene (reference sequence). After removal of 4 bases from V and 5 bases from J, the junction contained 12 bases not matched to a gene. Here the CDR3 reads CASSSPLAGGLAETQYF. For the CDR3, the DNA is TGTGCCAGCAGCTCGCCGCTAGCGGGGGGACTCGCGGAGACCCAGTACTTC.

This sequence joins TRBV4-2 and TRBJ2-5; the D gene is possibly TRBD2 (6 bases). Germline-derived CDR1 and CDR2 are LGHNA and YNFKEQ. CDR3 length: 13 residues. Trimming pared 6 bases from V and 5 bases from J, leaving 13 bases between. CDR3 in amino acids: CASRRGVEETQYF. CDR3 sequence (DNA): TGTGCCAGCAGGCGCGGGGTCGAGGAGACCCAGTACTTC.

CDR3 protein: CAWGQGPTNEKLFF. For the CDR3, the DNA is TGTGCCTGGGGACAGGGTCCAACTAATGAAAAACTGTTTTTT. J is TRBJ1-4 and V is TRBV30; 8 bases agree with TRBD1. The CDR3 sequence is 14 residues long. With 5 bases clipped from V and 0 bases from J, the junction kept 2 bases outside the gene matches. Per the germline V gene, CDR1 is GTSNPN and CDR2 is SVGIG (reference sequence).

In DNA form, the CDR3 reads TGCGCCAGCAGTGAACAGGGGCCACCGAACTACGAGCAGTACTTC. It translates to CASSEQGPPNYEQYF. The gene calls are TRBV10-2 and TRBJ2-7; 7 positions agree with TRBD1. The CDR3 has 15 amino acids. Trimming removed 3 bases from V and 3 bases from J; junction bases left unmatched: 8. Germline V gene lookup returns CDR1 WSHSY and CDR2 SAAADI.

This clone was recorded a few times. J is TRBJ1-5 and V is TRBV6-5, with TRBD1 matching over 7 bases. CDR1 is MNHEY and CDR2 is SVGAGI in the germline V gene. V lost 7 bases, J lost 5 bases, and 5 bases stayed unmatched. This CDR3 has 13 residues. The CDR3 is CASKRTGDQPQHF. The CDR3 coding sequence is TGTGCCAGCAAGAGGACAGGCGATCAGCCCCAGCATTTT.

The chain carries TRBV7-3 and TRBJ2-5; 8 nucleotides agree with TRBD2. Per germline, CDR1 SGHTA and CDR2 FQGTGA. The CDR3 totals 13 residues. Germline trimming cut 3 bases from V and 3 bases from J; bases unmatched to any gene: 0. CDR3 protein: CASSLRGEETQYF. CDR3 coding DNA: TGTGCCAGCAGCTTGCGGGGGGAAGAGACCCAGTACTTC.

The chain has TRBV5-8 and TRBJ1-1; the D gene is possibly TRBD1 (5 bases). This CDR3 comprises 13 residues. The V and J ends lost 5 bases and 4 bases respectively, with 12 bases between them. Germline V gene lookup returns CDR1 SGHTS and CDR2 YDEGEE. The CDR3 sequence: CASRPRGFTEAFF. CDR3 sequence (DNA): TGTGCCAGCAGGCCCCGGGGGTTCACTGAAGCTTTCTTT.

The chain employs TRBV7-3 and TRBJ2-2; 10 bases map to TRBD2. CDR1 and CDR2 (germline): SGHTA, FQGTGA. This CDR3 has 17 residues. V shed 2 bases, J shed 5 bases, and the junction held 8 bases outside the gene matches. CDR3 sequence: CASSLHSGGARTGELFF. For the CDR3, the DNA is TGTGCCAGCAGCTTACACAGCGGGGGGGCCCGGACCGGGGAGCTGTTTTTT.

The chain's CDR3 is CASSFGATTGHTEAFF. As DNA, the CDR3 is TGCGCCAGCAGCTTCGGGGCGACTACAGGGCACACTGAAGCTTTCTTT. This chain uses TRBV5-1 with TRBJ1-1; TRBD1 might be the D (6 bases). CDR3 size: 16 residues. The ends were cut back, 2 bases at V and 3 bases at J, with 17 bases in the middle. Germline V lookup: CDR1 SGHRS, CDR2 YFSETQ.

This sequence joins TRBV14 and TRBJ1-1; tentatively, D is TRBD1 (6 bases). CDR3 length: 14 amino acids. Between the trimmed V and J ends, which lost 4 bases and 1 base, there was a span of 10 bases. The V gene's germline CDR1 is SGHDN and CDR2 FVKESK. CDR3 sequence: CASSLQGWNTEAFF. DNA for the CDR3: TGTGCCAGCAGCCTACAGGGATGGAACACTGAAGCTTTCTTT.

The chain is built from TRBV25-1 and TRBJ2-4; tentatively, D is TRBD2 (6 bases). The germline CDR1 and CDR2 sequences are MGHDK and SYGVNS. The CDR3 contains 12 residues. V lost 5 bases and J lost 16, with 18 bases in between. The CDR3 loop reads CASSPGGELLYF. DNA of the CDR3: TGTGCCAGCAGTCCTGGAGGGGAGCTCCTATACTTC.

The chain is built from TRBV27 and TRBJ2-7; 10 positions agree with TRBD1. CDR1 and CDR2 from the germline V gene are MNHEY and SMNVEV (reference sequence). The CDR3 is made up of 15 amino acids. The ends lost 8 bases at V and 3 bases at J; junction bases unmatched: 10. CDR3 DNA sequence: TGTGCCAGCCTCAGACCCCGGACAGGGGGCTACGAGCAGTACTTC. This sequence encodes CASLRPRTGGYEQYF.

The chain uses TRBV7-9 and TRBJ2-3; 12 nucleotides line up with TRBD2. V dropped 1 base and J dropped 5; count of bases not matched to a gene: 4. The germline V gene encodes CDR1 SEHNR and CDR2 FQNEAQ (reference sequence). This CDR3 is 16 amino acids long. The CDR3 DNA follows: TGTGCCAGCAGCTTAGGACTAGCGGGGGACCAAGATACGCAGTATTTT. This gives the protein CASSLGLAGDQDTQYF.

The chain recombines TRBV6-5 with TRBJ2-4; no clear D. The CDR3 extends over 11 amino acids. Per germline, CDR1 MNHEY and CDR2 SVGAGI. V was clipped by 8 bases and J by 4 bases, with 6 bases between them. Here the CDR3 reads CASSLKNIQYF. CDR3 DNA: TGTGCCAGCTCTCTAAAAAACATTCAGTACTTC.

The chain is built from TRBV6-6 and TRBJ2-7; 8 bases fit TRBD1. This CDR3 is built from 13 residues. The germline V gene has CDR1 MNHNY and CDR2 SVGAGI (reference sequence). V lost 7 bases, J lost 3 bases, and 5 bases stayed unmatched. CDR3 region: CASIRDRFYEQYF. In DNA, the CDR3 is TGTGCCAGCATCCGGGACAGGTTCTACGAGCAGTACTTC.

The chain uses TRBV5-1 and TRBJ1-1; TRBD1 matches at 7 bases. The CDR3 sequence is 13 residues long. The germline CDR1 and CDR2 sequences are SGHRS and YFSETQ. V shed 2 bases, J shed 7 bases, and the junction held 5 bases outside the gene matches. The DNA of the CDR3 is TGCGCCAGCAGCTTCGGACAGGATCGTGAAGCTTTCTTT. Its translation: CASSFGQDREAFF. Full variable domain (outside the CDR3, taken from reference TRBV5-1 and TRBJ1-1): KAGVTQTPRYLIKTRGQQVTLSCSPISGHRSVSWYQQTPGQGLQFLFEYFSETQRNKGNFPGRFSGRQFSNSRSEMNVSTLELGDSALYLCASSFGQDREAFFGQGTRLTVV.

This clone appeared once. The J gene is TRBJ2-6, the V gene TRBV13; no clear D. This CDR3 comprises 13 residues. In germline, CDR1 is PRHDT, CDR2 FYEKMQ (reference sequence). V was trimmed by 3 bases and J by 3 bases, leaving 3 bases between them. CDR3 nucleotides: TGTGCCAGCAGCTTTAGTGGGGCCAACGTCCTGACTTTC. As protein: CASSFSGANVLTF.

This clone was counted between two and nine times. The chain recombines TRBV6-5 with TRBJ2-7, with a tentative D call TRBD2 (7 bases). CDR1 and CDR2 (germline): MNHEY, SVGAGI. V was trimmed by 5 bases and J by 3 bases, leaving 11 bases between them. This CDR3 is 13 amino acids long. The CDR3 DNA reads TGTGCCAGCAGTCGAGGGGGGGGCTACGAGCAGTACTTC. This sequence encodes CASSRGGGYEQYF.

Written as DNA, the CDR3 is TGTGCCAGCAGCAGTACAGGGAGCCCTGAAGCTTTCTTT. Its protein is CASSSTGSPEAFF. The chain employs TRBV6-5 and TRBJ1-1, with TRBD1 as a possible D gene (6 bases). The V gene's germline CDR1 is MNHEY and CDR2 SVGAGI. The CDR3 covers 13 residues. V was trimmed by 6 bases and J by 6 bases, leaving 14 bases between them.

The genes are TRBV2 and TRBJ2-7; tentative D call: TRBD1 (5 bases). Trimming took off 7 bases at V and 2 bases at J, with 9 bases between the two ends. The germline V gene has CDR1 SNHLY and CDR2 FYNNEI. CDR3 length: 12 residues. The CDR3 reads CASTGQPYEQYF. The DNA for the CDR3 is TGTGCCAGCACAGGACAACCCTACGAGCAGTACTTC.

This CDR3 reads CASSHEDRAGYTF. CDR3 coding DNA: TGTGCCAGCAGCCATGAGGACAGGGCTGGCTACACCTTC. The rearrangement uses TRBV3-1 (or the pseudogene TRBV3-2) and TRBJ1-2; TRBD1 matches at 8 bases. Germline assignment: CDR1 LGHDT and CDR2 YNNKEL (reference sequence). The CDR3 contains 13 residues. The V and J ends lost 3 bases and 7 bases, in that order; junction bases with no gene match: 4.

The J gene is TRBJ1-1, the V gene TRBV6-1, with TRBD1 matching over 10 bases. The V segment lost 2 bases and the J segment 9 bases; nucleotides outside the gene matches: 3. Germline V CDR1 and CDR2: MNHNS, SASEGT. The length of the CDR3 is 13 residues. The CDR3 bases are TGTGCCAGCAGTGAATTGGGACAGGGGAAAGCTTTCTTT. The encoded protein is CASSELGQGKAFF.